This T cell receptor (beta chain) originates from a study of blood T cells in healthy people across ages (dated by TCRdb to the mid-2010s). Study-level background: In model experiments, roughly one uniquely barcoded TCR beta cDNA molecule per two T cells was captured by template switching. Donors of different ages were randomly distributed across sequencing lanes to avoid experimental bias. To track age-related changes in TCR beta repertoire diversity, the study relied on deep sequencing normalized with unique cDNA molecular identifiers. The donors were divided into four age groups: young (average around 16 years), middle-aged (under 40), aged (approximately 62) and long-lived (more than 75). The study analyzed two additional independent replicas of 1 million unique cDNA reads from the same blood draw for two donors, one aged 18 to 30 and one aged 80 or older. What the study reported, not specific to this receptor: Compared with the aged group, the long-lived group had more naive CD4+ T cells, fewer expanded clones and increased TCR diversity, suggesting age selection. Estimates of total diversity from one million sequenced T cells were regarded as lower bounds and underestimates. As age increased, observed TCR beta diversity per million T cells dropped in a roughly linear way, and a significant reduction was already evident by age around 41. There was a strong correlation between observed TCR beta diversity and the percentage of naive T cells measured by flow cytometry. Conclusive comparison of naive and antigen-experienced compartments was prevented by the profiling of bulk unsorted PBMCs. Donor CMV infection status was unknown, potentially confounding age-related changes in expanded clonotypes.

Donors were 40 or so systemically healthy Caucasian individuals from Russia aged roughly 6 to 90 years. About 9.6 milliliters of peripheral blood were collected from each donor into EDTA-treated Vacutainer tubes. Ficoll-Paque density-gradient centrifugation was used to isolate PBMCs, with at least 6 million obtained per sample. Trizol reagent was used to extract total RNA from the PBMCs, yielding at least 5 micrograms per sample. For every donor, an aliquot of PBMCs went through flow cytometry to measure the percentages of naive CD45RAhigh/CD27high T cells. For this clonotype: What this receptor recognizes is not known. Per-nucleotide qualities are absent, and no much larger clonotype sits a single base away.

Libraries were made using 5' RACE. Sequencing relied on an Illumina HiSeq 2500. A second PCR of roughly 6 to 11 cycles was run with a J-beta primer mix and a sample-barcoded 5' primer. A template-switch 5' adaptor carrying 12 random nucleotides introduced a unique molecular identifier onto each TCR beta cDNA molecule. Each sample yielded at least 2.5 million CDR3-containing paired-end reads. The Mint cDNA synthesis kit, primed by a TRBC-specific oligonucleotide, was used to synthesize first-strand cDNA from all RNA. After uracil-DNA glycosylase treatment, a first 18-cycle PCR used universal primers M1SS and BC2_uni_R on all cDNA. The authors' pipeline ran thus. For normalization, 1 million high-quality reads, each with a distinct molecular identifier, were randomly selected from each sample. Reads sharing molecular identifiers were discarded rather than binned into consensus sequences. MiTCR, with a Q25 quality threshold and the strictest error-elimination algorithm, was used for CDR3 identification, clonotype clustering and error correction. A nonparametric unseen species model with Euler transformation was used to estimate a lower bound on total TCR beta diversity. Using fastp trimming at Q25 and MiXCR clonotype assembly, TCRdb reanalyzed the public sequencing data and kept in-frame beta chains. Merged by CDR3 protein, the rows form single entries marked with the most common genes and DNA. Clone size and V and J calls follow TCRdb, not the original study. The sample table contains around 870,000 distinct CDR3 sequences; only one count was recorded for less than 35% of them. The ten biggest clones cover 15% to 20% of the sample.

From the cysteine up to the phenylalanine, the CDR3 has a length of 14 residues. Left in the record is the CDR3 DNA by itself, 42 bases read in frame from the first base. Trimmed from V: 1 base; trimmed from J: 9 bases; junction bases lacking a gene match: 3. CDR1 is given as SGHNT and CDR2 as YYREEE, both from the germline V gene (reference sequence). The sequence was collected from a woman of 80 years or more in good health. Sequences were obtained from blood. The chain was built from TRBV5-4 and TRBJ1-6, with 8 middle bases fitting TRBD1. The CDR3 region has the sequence CASSLQGASSPLHF. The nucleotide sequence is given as TGTGCCAGCAGCTTGCAGGGGGCTTCTTCACCCCTCCACTTT.